A single sample is the source of the 19 T cell receptor beta chains below, sequenced in a study of neurological immune-mediated disorders. One entry per CDR3 protein results from TCRdb running MiXCR on the 5' RACE reads. The repertoire holds 40,000 or so distinct CDR3 sequences, with under 7.5% as singletons. The sample taken for sequencing was PBMCs. Every receptor here comes from a woman aged 40 to 50 in good health.

This clonotype came up many times. The chain is built from TRBV7-9 and TRBJ1-2, with a tentative D call TRBD1 (5 bases). The CDR3 loop spans 16 amino acids. Between the trimmed V and J ends, which lost 0 bases and 4 bases, there was a span of 15 bases. Germline V lookup: CDR1 SEHNR, CDR2 FQNEAQ (reference sequence). The CDR3 DNA reads as TGTGCCAGCAGCTTAGCCTCCGGGACCGGAAGCTATGGCTACACCTTC. It encodes CASSLASGTGSYGYTF.

This clonotype was observed at least ten times. The chain links TRBV2 to TRBJ1-2, with unresolved D. V was cut by 4 bases and J by 0 bases, with 12 bases left in between. The V gene's germline CDR1 is SNHLY and CDR2 FYNNEI. This CDR3 comprises 15 residues. The CDR3 loop reads CASSGSQIANYGYTF. CDR3 coding DNA: TGTGCCAGCAGTGGGTCCCAGATAGCTAACTATGGCTACACCTTC.

The chain joins TRBV7-9 to TRBJ2-7; 8 positions match TRBD1. V dropped 5 bases and J dropped 5; count of bases not matched to a gene: 11. CDR1 and CDR2 from the germline V gene are SEHNR and FQNEAQ (reference sequence). The CDR3 has 15 residues. The CDR3 loop reads CASSAAGQGGHEQYF. The CDR3 bases are TGTGCCAGCAGCGCCGCTGGACAGGGCGGGCACGAGCAGTACTTC.

Only a few counts were recorded for this clonotype. V usage is TRBV6-4 and J usage is TRBJ2-1; no reliable D call. Germline V gives CDR1 MRHNA, CDR2 SNTAGT. The CDR3 sequence is 14 residues long. Trimming removed 2 bases from V and 0 bases from J, with 5 bases in between. CDR3 loop: CASSDSDSYNEQFF. Here the CDR3 DNA reads TGTGCCAGCAGTGACAGCGACTCCTACAATGAGCAGTTCTTC.

This clonotype was observed many times. The gene calls are TRBV5-1 and TRBJ1-5; D not resolved. The CDR3 runs to 13 residues. Trimming took off 0 bases at V and 8 bases at J, with 9 bases between the two ends. Germline V gene sequence: CDR1 SGHRS, CDR2 YFSETQ. The CDR3, as DNA: TGCGCCAGCAGCTTGGACCTCGAAAAGCCCCAGCATTTT. Translated: CASSLDLEKPQHF.

This clonotype was found many times. The genes are TRBV5-1 and TRBJ1-2; 8 nucleotides agree with TRBD1. The CDR3 has 15 residues. Germline V CDR1 and CDR2: SGHRS, YFSETQ. Trimming removed 0 bases from V and 4 bases from J; junction bases left unmatched: 5. The CDR3 DNA reads TGCGCCAGCAGCTTGGTGGGACAGGAAAGCTATGGCTACACCTTC. Its translation is CASSLVGQESYGYTF.

This clonotype was counted at least ten times. The V and J genes are TRBV20-1 and TRBJ2-3; D possibly corresponds to TRBD1 (6 bases). Germline V gene lookup returns CDR1 DFQATT and CDR2 SNEGSKA (reference sequence). CDR3 size: 11 residues. Trimming removed 0 bases from V and 8 bases from J, with 6 bases in between. The CDR3 region is CSAREQGTQYF. Here the CDR3 DNA reads TGCAGTGCTAGAGAACAGGGTACGCAGTATTTT.

This clonotype was seen at least ten times. This chain connects TRBV5-5 to TRBJ2-7; D remains unclear. CDR3 size: 15 residues. Trimming removed 0 bases at V and 1 base at J, with 11 bases between. The germline CDR1 and CDR2 sequences are SGHKS and YYEKEE (reference sequence). CDR3 sequence: CASSLELSGSYEQYF. The CDR3 DNA reads TGTGCCAGCAGCTTGGAACTATCCGGGTCCTACGAGCAGTACTTC.

This clonotype appeared many times. An end of the junction differs from the germline gene, which may be a read error. The V and J genes are TRBV11-2 and TRBJ1-6, with D perhaps TRBD1 (6 bases). CDR3 length: 16 amino acids. Germline assignment: CDR1 SGHAT and CDR2 FQNNGV. This CDR3 reads CASSLDGATGNSPLHF. DNA for the CDR3: TGTGCCAGCAGCTTAGATGGGGCGACAGGTAATTCGCCCCTCCACTTT.

This clonotype was counted at least ten times. V gene TRBV5-1 combines with J gene TRBJ2-5, with D perhaps being TRBD1 or TRBD2 (5 bases each). Trimming stripped 4 bases from V and 3 bases from J, with 13 bases between. The CDR3 loop spans 14 amino acids. The germline CDR1 and CDR2 sequences are SGHRS and YFSETQ. CDR3 in amino acids: CASSPGPLEETQYF. The CDR3 DNA sequence: TGCGCCAGCAGCCCGGGGCCCTTAGAAGAGACCCAGTACTTC.

This clonotype was detected many times. The gene calls are TRBV5-6 and TRBJ1-2; no reliable D call. Trimming cost V 4 bases and J 4 bases, with 11 bases left between them. The CDR3 runs to 13 residues. Germline CDR1 and CDR2: SGHDT and YYEEEE. The CDR3 reads CASSPRSSYGYTF. CDR3 coding DNA: TGTGCCAGCAGCCCGCGGAGTAGCTATGGCTACACCTTC.

This clonotype was recorded at least ten times. This sequence joins TRBV28 and TRBJ2-7, with 7 bases lining up with TRBD1. CDR3 length: 16 amino acids. V lost 3 bases and J lost 0; bases outside the gene matches: 8. Germline V gene lookup returns CDR1 MDHEN and CDR2 SYDVKM. In DNA, the CDR3 is TGTGCCAGCAGTTTTTGGGACAGCCAAGACTCCTACGAGCAGTACTTC. Amino acids: CASSFWDSQDSYEQYF.

Ten or more counts support this clonotype. J is TRBJ1-5 and V is TRBV7-8; TRBD1 matches 8 bases. The CDR3 contains 14 residues. V dropped 7 bases and J dropped 6; count of bases not matched to a gene: 8. CDR1 is SGHVS and CDR2 is FQNEAQ in the germline V gene. The CDR3 here is CASTDRGVIQPQHF. The CDR3 nucleotides read TGTGCCAGCACCGACAGGGGAGTTATTCAGCCCCAGCATTTT.

This clonotype has at least ten counts. The J gene is TRBJ2-5, the V gene TRBV28, with TRBD2 as a possible D gene (6 bases). Germline CDR1 MDHEN, CDR2 SYDVKM. The CDR3 runs 18 residues. With 2 bases removed from V and 5 bases from J, the gap between germline ends came to 24 bases. The CDR3 loop is CASSLEGGVSGYWETQYF. The DNA for the CDR3 is TGTGCCAGCAGTTTAGAAGGCGGGGTTAGCGGTTATTGGGAGACCCAGTACTTC.

There are many counts of this clonotype. This rearrangement joins TRBV28 to TRBJ2-1, with D perhaps TRBD1 or TRBD2 (6 bases each). This CDR3 spans 15 amino acids. V lost 5 bases to trimming and J lost 2 bases, with 13 bases between them. Germline V lookup: CDR1 MDHEN, CDR2 SYDVKM. CDR3 amino acids: CASSGGGLPYNEQFF. CDR3 DNA sequence: TGTGCCAGCAGTGGAGGGGGGCTACCCTACAATGAGCAGTTCTTC.

This clonotype was found many times. The chain links TRBV5-1 to TRBJ2-2; the D gene could be TRBD1 or TRBD2 (6 bases each). V lost 1 base, J lost 4 bases, and 14 bases lay in between. There are 16 residues in the CDR3. Germline-derived CDR1 and CDR2 are SGHRS and YFSETQ. CDR3 coding DNA: TGCGCCAGCAGCTTGCATAGGGGGGACATCACCGGGGAGCTGTTTTTT. Its translation: CASSLHRGDITGELFF. Full variable domain (outside the CDR3, taken from reference TRBV5-1 and TRBJ2-2): KAGVTQTPRYLIKTRGQQVTLSCSPISGHRSVSWYQQTPGQGLQFLFEYFSETQRNKGNFPGRFSGRQFSNSRSEMNVSTLELGDSALYLCASSLHRGDITGELFFGEGSRLTVL.

This clonotype was counted ten times or more. A much bigger clone sits one base away, suggesting this may be a read error. This CDR3 is CVSSPARGGGTGELFF. In DNA form, the CDR3 reads TGTGTCAGCAGTCCCGCTAGAGGGGGAGGCACCGGGGAGCTGTTTTTT. The chain carries TRBV28 and TRBJ2-2, with D tentatively TRBD1 or TRBD2 (6 bases each). The CDR3 consists of 16 residues. Germline V gene lookup returns CDR1 MDHEN and CDR2 SYDVKM.

A remark on this clonotype: The junction and the germline gene differ at one end; a read error may be behind it. This chain joins TRBV20-1 and TRBJ2-2; D tentatively fits TRBD1 or TRBD2 (5 bases each). CDR1 and CDR2 from the germline V gene are DFQATT and SNEGSKA (reference sequence). There are 15 residues in the CDR3. The CDR3: CSAPNGTGNIGELFF. The DNA for the CDR3 is TGCAGTGCGCCCAACGGGACGGGGAACATCGGGGAGCTGTTTTTT.

In regard to this clonotype: The junction departs from germline at one end; a sequencing error may be responsible. The genes are TRBV5-1 and TRBJ2-2; possibly TRBD1 or TRBD2 for D (6 bases each). The V gene's germline CDR1 is SGHRS and CDR2 YFSETQ. The CDR3 length is 15 residues. Here the CDR3 reads CASRSGSRDTRELFF. CDR3 coding DNA: TGCGCCAGCAGATCCGGGAGTCGGGACACCAGGGAGCTGTTTTTT.